This T cell receptor (beta chain) was obtained from a study of blood T cells in healthy people across ages. Details on this clonotype: Its antigen is unknown.

Using a J-beta primer mix together with a sample-barcoded 5' primer, a second PCR was run for roughly 6 to 12 cycles. TCRdb called the 5' RACE reads again in MiXCR, with one record for every CDR3 protein. The table shows approximately 2,000,000 distinct CDR3 sequences, with roughly two fifths occurring only once. Study-wide results and caveats: Considered underestimates were the diversity estimates obtained from one million T cells.

The germline CDR1 and CDR2 sequences are SEHNR and FQNEAQ (reference sequence). This CDR3 has 15 residues. The V gene lost 2 bases and the J gene lost 0 bases, with 10 bases spanning the gap. The sample was blood. The rearrangement links TRBV7-9 to TRBJ1-2; D is unresolved. The origin of this receptor is a human donor in good health. As DNA, the CDR3 is TGTGCCAGCAGCTTAACGCCGGAAGCTAACTATGGCTACACCTTC. This sequence encodes CASSLTPEANYGYTF.